These 30 T cell receptor beta chains were sequenced from one sample in a study of PD-1 blockade in classical Hodgkin lymphoma. Produced via immunoSEQ multiplex PCR; TCRdb's table is partial and in-frame only. Of roughly 21,000 clones listed, 80% to 90% are singletons. Stated time point: newly diagnosed, previously untreated cHL patient sample. The study isolated CD8+ T cells from thawed PBMCs by magnetic negative selection. The source material was CD8+ T cells from blood. Receptors were obtained from a human donor with classical Hodgkin lymphoma.

V and J are TRBV1 and TRBJ2-3; the DNA was not compared with TRBD2, the D call given in the table. TRBV1 is a listed pseudogene. This CDR3 has 23 residues. CDR3 loop: CTSSQEEVSQPAGVSDDTDTQYF. CDR3 in DNA: TGCACCAGCAGCCAAGAGGAGGTATCGCAGCCAGCGGGGGTGTCGGATGACACAGATACGCAGTATTTT.

In this sample, this clone turned up a few times. The genes are TRBV7-9 and TRBJ1-5; no clear D. CDR1 SEHNR and CDR2 FQNEAQ come from the germline V gene (reference sequence). V dropped 0 bases and J dropped 5 bases, with 11 bases sitting between them. The CDR3 covers 15 residues. The chain's CDR3 is CASSLAGRGYQPQHF. The CDR3 coding sequence is TGTGCCAGCAGCTTAGCGGGTAGAGGATATCAGCCCCAGCATTTT. The full variable domain, its missing parts supplied by reference TRBV7-9 and TRBJ1-5, is DTGVSQNPRHKITKRGQNVTFRCDPISEHNRLYWYRQTLGQGPEFLTYFQNEAQLEKSRLLSDRFSAERPKGSFSTLEIQRTEQGDSAMYLCASSLAGRGYQPQHFGDGTRLSIL.

The gene calls are TRBV7-2 and TRBJ1-2; the match to TRBD1 covers 7 bases. The junction had 9 bases not matched to a gene; V was cut back by 5 bases and J by 0 bases. Per germline, CDR1 SGHTA and CDR2 FQGNSA. The CDR3 spans 16 residues. CDR3 sequence reads: CASSRNDRVTNYGYTF. The CDR3 nucleotides read TGTGCCAGCAGCAGAAACGACAGGGTCACTAACTATGGCTACACCTTC.

This clone has just a few counts. V gene TRBV2 combines with J gene TRBJ2-7; the match to TRBD1 covers 9 bases. Germline trimming cut 1 base from V and 1 base from J; bases unmatched to any gene: 2. Germline CDR1 SNHLY, CDR2 FYNNEI. This CDR3 has 15 residues. The CDR3 loop is CASSEGQGGSYEQYF. Here the CDR3 DNA reads TGTGCCAGCAGTGAAGGACAGGGGGGATCCTACGAGCAGTACTTC. Full variable domain (missing parts from reference TRBV2 and TRBJ2-7): EPEVTQTPSHQVTQMGQEVILRCVPISNHLYFYWYRQILGQKVEFLVSFYNNEISEKSEIFDDQFSVERPDGSNFTLKIRSTKLEDSAMYFCASSEGQGGSYEQYFGPGTRLTVT.

The genes are TRBV13 and TRBJ2-7, with TRBD2 matching over 7 bases. Trimming cost V 7 bases and J 5 bases; bases outside gene matches: 8. The CDR3 sequence is 13 residues long. In germline, CDR1 is PRHDT, CDR2 FYEKMQ (reference sequence). CDR3 bases: TGTGCCAGCACGCGGGGGACCCCCGACGAGCAGTACTTC. It translates to CASTRGTPDEQYF.

The rearrangement joins TRBV11-3 to TRBJ2-3; D is undetermined. The V end was cut by 0 bases, the J end by 1 base, with 5 bases between. Germline V gene lookup returns CDR1 SGHNT and CDR2 YENEEA. The CDR3 totals 14 residues. The CDR3 region is CASSLEAGTDTQYF. As DNA, the CDR3 is TGTGCCAGCAGCTTAGAAGCTGGCACAGATACGCAGTATTTT. Full variable domain (rest looked up from reference TRBV11-3 and TRBJ2-3): EAGVVQSPRYKIIEKKQPVAFWCNPISGHNTLYWYLQNLGQGPELLIRYENEEAVDDSQLPKDRFSAERLKGVDSTLKIQPAELGDSAVYLCASSLEAGTDTQYFGPGTRLTVL.

This clone was detected once. This chain uses TRBV19 with TRBJ1-1; D is possibly TRBD1 (5 bases). V gave up 7 bases and J gave up 0 bases, with 9 bases separating them. Germline CDR1 reads LNHDA; CDR2 reads SQIVND (reference sequence). The CDR3 length is 13 residues. The CDR3 protein is CASNGGMNTEAFF. CDR3 coding DNA: TGTGCCAGTAATGGGGGGATGAACACTGAAGCTTTCTTT.

There are a few counts of this clone. The V gene is TRBV2, the J gene TRBJ2-7; no clear D. Trimming stripped 6 bases from V and 3 bases from J, with 3 bases between. This CDR3 is built from 10 residues. CDR1 is SNHLY and CDR2 is FYNNEI in the germline V gene. CDR3 nucleotides: TGTGCCAGCAGGGACTACGAGCAGTACTTC. Its translation is CASRDYEQYF.

V usage is TRBV27 and J usage is TRBJ2-7, with 11 bases identical to TRBD2. This CDR3 has 14 amino acids. Germline loops: CDR1 MNHEY, CDR2 SMNVEV (reference sequence). V shed 6 bases, J shed 2 bases, and the junction held 3 bases outside the gene matches. CDR3 region: CASRLGLAAYEQYF. CDR3 nucleotide sequence: TGTGCCAGCAGGTTGGGACTAGCGGCCTACGAGCAGTACTTC.

This clone was detected a few times. The chain carries TRBV15 and TRBJ2-6, with TRBD2 matching over 7 bases. Per germline, CDR1 LNHNV and CDR2 YYDKDF (reference sequence). This CDR3 is 15 amino acids long. V was clipped by 5 bases and J by 1 base; unmatched bases: 2. CDR3 sequence reads: CATSPGGSGANVLTF. CDR3 nucleotides: TGTGCCACCAGCCCGGGGGGATCTGGGGCCAACGTCCTGACTTTC.

CDR3 DNA: TGTGCCAGCAGCTTAGTAAGGACAGGGGCCGAGCAGTACTTC. Protein: CASSLVRTGAEQYF. The V and J genes are TRBV7-9 and TRBJ2-7; TRBD1 matches 9 bases. The CDR3 is 14 amino acids. Germline V gene data show CDR1 as SEHNR and CDR2 as FQNEAQ (reference sequence). The ends lost 1 base at V and 6 bases at J; junction bases unmatched: 4. The full variable domain, its missing parts supplied by reference TRBV7-9 and TRBJ2-7, is DTGVSQNPRHKITKRGQNVTFRCDPISEHNRLYWYRQTLGQGPEFLTYFQNEAQLEKSRLLSDRFSAERPKGSFSTLEIQRTEQGDSAMYLCASSLVRTGAEQYFGPGTRLTVT.

J is TRBJ1-2 and V is TRBV4-3, with D uncertain. Germline V CDR1 and CDR2: LGHNA, YSLEER. The CDR3 length is 13 residues. Deletions cut 2 bases from V and 3 bases from J, with 7 bases between. Here the CDR3 DNA reads TGCGCCAGCAGCCAATCGGATTACTATGGCTACACCTTC. This encodes CASSQSDYYGYTF.

The chain combines TRBV6-1 with TRBJ2-7; D is perhaps TRBD1 (6 bases). CDR1 is MNHNS, CDR2 SASEGT, per germline. The V and J ends lost 2 bases and 5 bases respectively, with 13 bases between them. This CDR3 is 14 amino acids long. CDR3 in amino acids: CASSELGTINEQYF. Here the CDR3 DNA reads TGTGCCAGCAGTGAATTGGGGACAATAAACGAGCAGTACTTC.

The V gene is TRBV7-8, the J gene TRBJ2-5; the match to TRBD1 covers 8 bases. The CDR3 is 16 residues long. Germline loops: CDR1 SGHVS, CDR2 FQNEAQ. V trimming: 5 bases; J trimming: 5 bases; junction bases outside the gene matches: 13. The CDR3 DNA reads TGTGCCAGCAGCCCCCATCGGGACAGGAAAGAGGAGACCCAGTACTTC. Protein sequence: CASSPHRDRKEETQYF.

The count of this clone is one. The gene calls are TRBV5-1 and TRBJ2-7, with TRBD2 matching over 8 bases. CDR1 and CDR2 (germline): SGHRS, YFSETQ. J lost 1 base, V lost 3 bases, and 6 bases had no gene match. This CDR3 is 15 amino acids long. CDR3 amino acids: CASSSLAGSSYEQYF. The CDR3 DNA sequence: TGCGCCAGCAGCTCTTTAGCGGGGAGTTCCTACGAGCAGTACTTC.

The chain carries TRBV5-4 and TRBJ1-4, with unresolved D. Germline CDR1 and CDR2: SGHNT and YYREEE (reference sequence). CDR3 size: 14 residues. V shed 0 bases and J shed 3 bases, with 6 bases lying between them. The chain's CDR3 is CASSLAGANEKLFF. Written as DNA, the CDR3 is TGTGCCAGCAGCTTGGCAGGTGCTAATGAAAAACTGTTTTTT.

The chain combines TRBV6-1 with TRBJ2-1; 9 bases are a match to TRBD2. CDR1 and CDR2 from the germline V gene are MNHNS and SASEGT. The CDR3 is 16 residues long. V gave up 4 bases and J gave up 4 bases; unmatched junction bases: 8. CDR3 region: CASSGPSSGDYNEQFF. CDR3 nucleotide sequence: TGTGCCAGCAGTGGACCTTCTAGCGGGGATTACAATGAGCAGTTCTTC.

The rearrangement joins TRBV27 to TRBJ2-3, with a tentative D call TRBD2 (5 bases). The germline V gene encodes CDR1 MNHEY and CDR2 SMNVEV (reference sequence). With 3 bases removed from V and 0 bases from J, the gap between germline ends came to 10 bases. CDR3 length equals 15 residues. In DNA form, the CDR3 reads TGTGCCAGCAGTTTCCGGAGGAGTAGCACAGATACGCAGTATTTT. This translates into CASSFRRSSTDTQYF.

The chain has TRBV2 and TRBJ2-3, with 14 positions matching TRBD2. The CDR3 sequence is 16 residues long. With 5 bases clipped from V and 5 bases from J, the junction kept 6 bases outside the gene matches. Per germline, CDR1 SNHLY and CDR2 FYNNEI. The CDR3 coding sequence is TGTGCCAGCAGTCCTTGGACTAGCGGGAGGAGAGATACGCAGTATTTT. Amino acids: CASSPWTSGRRDTQYF. The entire variable domain, with the rest obtained from reference TRBV2 and TRBJ2-3, is as follows: EPEVTQTPSHQVTQMGQEVILRCVPISNHLYFYWYRQILGQKVEFLVSFYNNEISEKSEIFDDQFSVERPDGSNFTLKIRSTKLEDSAMYFCASSPWTSGRRDTQYFGPGTRLTVL.

CDR3 nucleotide sequence: TGTGCCAGCAGCTTTTCTCCATTTCGGGGGGCAGAGAATCAGCCCCAGCATTTT. This codes for CASSFSPFRGAENQPQHF. The V and J genes are TRBV5-6 and TRBJ1-5, with D perhaps matching TRBD1 (6 bases). The CDR3 spans 18 residues. V gave up 2 bases and J gave up 4 bases, with 22 bases separating them. Germline V gene lookup returns CDR1 SGHDT and CDR2 YYEEEE.

This chain uses TRBV4-2 with TRBJ2-7; TRBD2 is a possible D gene (5 bases). CDR1 is LGHNA, CDR2 YNFKEQ, per germline. Trimming pared 4 bases from V and 7 bases from J, leaving 20 bases between. This CDR3 is built from 15 residues. The chain's CDR3 is CASSLPGNSLREQYF. CDR3 in DNA: TGTGCCAGCAGCCTCCCGGGGAATTCGCTACGGGAGCAGTACTTC.

Concerning this clone itself: One end of the junction varies from germline; a read error may be responsible. The chain carries TRBV7-9 and TRBJ1-5; maybe TRBD1 (5 bases). The CDR3 loop spans 14 amino acids. Germline CDR1 reads SEHNR; CDR2 reads FQNEAQ (reference sequence). The CDR3 spells CASSLEGVNEPQHF. The CDR3, as DNA: TGTGCCAGCAGCTTAGAAGGGGTCAATGAGCCCCAGCATTTT.

V usage is TRBV4-1 and J usage is TRBJ1-5; D is undetermined. The CDR3 sequence is 15 residues long. Trimming shortened V by 1 base and J by 0 bases, and 7 bases separated the two germline ends. Germline CDR1 reads MGHRA; CDR2 reads YSYEKL. The CDR3 DNA sequence: TGCGCCAGCAGCCAAGGAGGGTATAGCAATCAGCCCCAGCATTTT. Its protein product is CASSQGGYSNQPQHF.

The rearrangement uses TRBV4-1 and TRBJ2-2; TRBD1 might be the D (6 bases). Germline loops: CDR1 MGHRA, CDR2 YSYEKL. The V end lost 2 bases, the J end lost 3 bases, and 13 bases lay between the germline ends. The CDR3 loop spans 16 amino acids. CDR3 loop: CASSQPMGQDTGELFF. The CDR3 DNA reads TGCGCCAGCAGCCAACCCATGGGACAAGACACCGGGGAGCTGTTTTTT.

This sequence joins TRBV11-2 and TRBJ2-2; TRBD1 agrees at 9 bases. This CDR3 has 17 amino acids. Germline V gene sequence: CDR1 SGHAT, CDR2 FQNNGV. V dropped 0 bases and J dropped 2; count of bases not matched to a gene: 4. The CDR3 sequence is CASSLDGTGINTGELFF. The DNA of the CDR3 is TGTGCCAGCAGCTTAGATGGGACAGGGATCAACACCGGGGAGCTGTTTTTT.

The rearrangement joins TRBV27 to TRBJ2-1; 8 bases match TRBD2. Looked up from germline, CDR1 is MNHEY and CDR2 is SMNVEV (reference sequence). The CDR3 is 14 amino acids. V trimming: 6 bases; J trimming: 3 bases; junction bases outside the gene matches: 4. Here the CDR3 reads CASSIAGSYNEQFF. CDR3 bases: TGTGCCAGCAGCATAGCGGGGAGCTACAATGAGCAGTTCTTC.

The chain uses TRBV5-4 and TRBJ1-2; tentative D call: TRBD1 (5 bases). The CDR3 runs 13 residues. Trimming removed 3 bases from V and 4 bases from J, with 10 bases in between. The germline CDR1 and CDR2 sequences are SGHNT and YYREEE (reference sequence). CDR3 bases: TGTGCCAGCAGCTGGGACGGAACCTATGGCTACACCTTC. It encodes CASSWDGTYGYTF.

The V and J genes are TRBV27 and TRBJ1-1; 9 bases agree with TRBD1. The CDR3 is 17 residues long. Per the germline V gene, CDR1 is MNHEY and CDR2 is SMNVEV (reference sequence). With V trimmed by 5 bases and J by 0 bases, 10 bases remained unmatched. The CDR3 nucleotides read TGTGCCAGCAGTCCCATAGGACAGGGGAATATGAACACTGAAGCTTTCTTT. This gives the protein CASSPIGQGNMNTEAFF.

The chain employs TRBV2 and TRBJ1-5; 8 nucleotides agree with TRBD1. This CDR3 is built from 14 residues. V lost 3 bases and J lost 5; bases outside the gene matches: 3. Germline-derived CDR1 and CDR2 are SNHLY and FYNNEI. The chain's CDR3 is CASSEDREYQPQHF. CDR3 bases: TGTGCCAGCAGTGAGGACAGGGAGTATCAGCCCCAGCATTTT. The complete variable domain, with remaining parts taken from reference TRBV2 and TRBJ1-5, reads EPEVTQTPSHQVTQMGQEVILRCVPISNHLYFYWYRQILGQKVEFLVSFYNNEISEKSEIFDDQFSVERPDGSNFTLKIRSTKLEDSAMYFCASSEDREYQPQHFGDGTRLSIL.

The chain joins TRBV6-4 to TRBJ2-3; D perhaps matches TRBD2 (5 bases). The CDR3 sequence is 16 residues long. V was shortened by 5 bases and J by 1 base, with 16 bases between the two germline ends. Germline CDR1 is MRHNA and CDR2 is SNTAGT. This CDR3 reads CASSRSGTSRTDTQYF. In DNA, the CDR3 is TGTGCCAGCAGTCGGTCTGGAACTAGTCGCACAGATACGCAGTATTTT.